This T cell receptor beta chain was sequenced during a study of spatial heterogeneity in lung cancer (dated by TCRdb to 2018 to 2020). Some background on the complete study: Samples were obtained from roughly 72 patients with early-stage, untreated non-small cell lung cancer from the lung TRACERx cohort. In non-small cell lung cancer, the study quantitatively compared TCR alpha and beta repertoires across several tumor regions, matched nontumor lung, and blood. Beta-chain transcripts were consistently detected in greater numbers than alpha-chain transcripts, which likely reflects a higher abundance of beta-chain transcripts. In the raw uncorrected reads, each unique combination of TCR and UMI appeared more than ten times on average. Both alpha and beta chains were TCR-sequenced in samples taken at surgery, namely 220 tumor regions, approximately 63 matched nontumor lung samples and just over 55 PBMC samples. Nonsynonymous mutation counts, determined by whole-exome sequencing of tumor tissue, were related to features of the TCR repertoire. Follow-up PBMC samples were sequenced whenever the samples were available, and the median time to follow-up was around 24 months after resection.

The time point tag for this specimen amounts to: blood at routine non-recurrence follow-up after resection. For TCR sequencing, whole RNA was extracted from tumor and nontumor lung tissue, or from cryopreserved PBMC samples, and no cell sorting was done. Patients were selected for TCR sequencing only if sufficient RNA was available from at least two tumor regions. Study-wide findings and limitations: Only approximately 15 patients were included in the comparisons of baseline and follow-up blood repertoires. Ubiquitous expanded tumor TCRs were found in blood more often at tumor resection than at routine follow-up. Confirming at a functional level the hypothesis that regional TCRs recognize regional mutations was considered to require additional single-cell paired TCR alpha and beta sequencing.

The CDR3 covers 16 residues, taking in both the cysteine and the phenylalanine. Just the 48-base CDR3 DNA is kept, in frame starting at base 1. Sequences ENHRY (CDR1) and SYGVKD (CDR2) are obtained from the germline V gene. Trimmed from V: 8 bases; trimmed from J: 4 bases; junction bases lacking a gene match: 6. This clonotype has only a few counts. No cognate antigen has been identified for it. Base qualities were left out, and no much larger clone turns up one base away. Library creation used 5' RACE. The sample was run on a NextSeq 500. In the TCR library protocol, a unique molecular identifier was attached to each TCR cDNA molecule so that PCR and sequencing errors could be corrected. Concerning the study's data processing: Decombinator tools were used for TCR identification, UMI-based error correction and CDR3 extraction. Expanded TCRs were defined as those above a frequency of 2 per 1,000, corresponding to the top 1% of the tumor frequency distribution. Renyi diversity was calculated using the R vegan package after each repertoire was subsampled 100 times to 5,000 TCRs. CDR3 similarity networks were built from amino acid triplet string-kernel similarity, connecting CDR3s with pairwise similarity above 0.82. TCRdb's own reprocessing of the public reads used fastp at Q25 and MiXCR and kept productive beta chains. Rows matching on CDR3 protein sequence are summarized as one entry with the most common DNA and genes. The V and J calls shown here were made by TCRdb, not taken from the authors' results. The sample data list 50,000 to 60,000 distinct CDR3 sequences, and around 7% of these were observed just once. The top ten clones comprise 35% of the sample.

Material: PBMCs, obtained at follow-up. The V and J segments used are TRBV10-3 and TRBJ2-6, with 12 bases aligning to TRBD2. The TCR comes from a female donor with early-stage non-small cell lung cancer. The DNA sequence reads TGTGCCATCGCAACTAGCGGGGGGTCCGGGGCCAACGTCCTGACTTTC. This translates into CAIATSGGSGANVLTF.